The clone carrying this T cell receptor (beta chain) was detected only a few times. Conversion of TCR transcripts into cDNA relied on 5'RACE template switching, which added a universal primer site and UMIs. TCRdb reprocessed the 5' RACE reads with MiXCR, giving one entry per CDR3 protein. The table includes hundreds of thousands of distinct CDR3 sequences, more than 9% detected once. These data originate in a study of T cells after yellow fever vaccination. Background on the study: When fractions had low cell numbers, they were prepared with SMART-Seq v4 Ultra Low Input.

This CDR3 is 15 amino acids long. CDR1 and CDR2 (germline): SGHDT, YYEEEE. With 0 bases removed from V and 5 bases from J, the gap between germline ends came to 13 bases. The clonotype originates from a young man who received the YFV17D yellow fever vaccine. This chain connects TRBV5-6 to TRBJ2-3, with a possible D match to TRBD1 (5 bases). This sample comprised PBMCs, obtained on the day of the yellow fever booster vaccination. The CDR3 coding sequence is TGTGCCAGCAGCTTGGCAGGGAAGACTGGAGATACGCAGTATTTT. Encoded protein: CASSLAGKTGDTQYF.